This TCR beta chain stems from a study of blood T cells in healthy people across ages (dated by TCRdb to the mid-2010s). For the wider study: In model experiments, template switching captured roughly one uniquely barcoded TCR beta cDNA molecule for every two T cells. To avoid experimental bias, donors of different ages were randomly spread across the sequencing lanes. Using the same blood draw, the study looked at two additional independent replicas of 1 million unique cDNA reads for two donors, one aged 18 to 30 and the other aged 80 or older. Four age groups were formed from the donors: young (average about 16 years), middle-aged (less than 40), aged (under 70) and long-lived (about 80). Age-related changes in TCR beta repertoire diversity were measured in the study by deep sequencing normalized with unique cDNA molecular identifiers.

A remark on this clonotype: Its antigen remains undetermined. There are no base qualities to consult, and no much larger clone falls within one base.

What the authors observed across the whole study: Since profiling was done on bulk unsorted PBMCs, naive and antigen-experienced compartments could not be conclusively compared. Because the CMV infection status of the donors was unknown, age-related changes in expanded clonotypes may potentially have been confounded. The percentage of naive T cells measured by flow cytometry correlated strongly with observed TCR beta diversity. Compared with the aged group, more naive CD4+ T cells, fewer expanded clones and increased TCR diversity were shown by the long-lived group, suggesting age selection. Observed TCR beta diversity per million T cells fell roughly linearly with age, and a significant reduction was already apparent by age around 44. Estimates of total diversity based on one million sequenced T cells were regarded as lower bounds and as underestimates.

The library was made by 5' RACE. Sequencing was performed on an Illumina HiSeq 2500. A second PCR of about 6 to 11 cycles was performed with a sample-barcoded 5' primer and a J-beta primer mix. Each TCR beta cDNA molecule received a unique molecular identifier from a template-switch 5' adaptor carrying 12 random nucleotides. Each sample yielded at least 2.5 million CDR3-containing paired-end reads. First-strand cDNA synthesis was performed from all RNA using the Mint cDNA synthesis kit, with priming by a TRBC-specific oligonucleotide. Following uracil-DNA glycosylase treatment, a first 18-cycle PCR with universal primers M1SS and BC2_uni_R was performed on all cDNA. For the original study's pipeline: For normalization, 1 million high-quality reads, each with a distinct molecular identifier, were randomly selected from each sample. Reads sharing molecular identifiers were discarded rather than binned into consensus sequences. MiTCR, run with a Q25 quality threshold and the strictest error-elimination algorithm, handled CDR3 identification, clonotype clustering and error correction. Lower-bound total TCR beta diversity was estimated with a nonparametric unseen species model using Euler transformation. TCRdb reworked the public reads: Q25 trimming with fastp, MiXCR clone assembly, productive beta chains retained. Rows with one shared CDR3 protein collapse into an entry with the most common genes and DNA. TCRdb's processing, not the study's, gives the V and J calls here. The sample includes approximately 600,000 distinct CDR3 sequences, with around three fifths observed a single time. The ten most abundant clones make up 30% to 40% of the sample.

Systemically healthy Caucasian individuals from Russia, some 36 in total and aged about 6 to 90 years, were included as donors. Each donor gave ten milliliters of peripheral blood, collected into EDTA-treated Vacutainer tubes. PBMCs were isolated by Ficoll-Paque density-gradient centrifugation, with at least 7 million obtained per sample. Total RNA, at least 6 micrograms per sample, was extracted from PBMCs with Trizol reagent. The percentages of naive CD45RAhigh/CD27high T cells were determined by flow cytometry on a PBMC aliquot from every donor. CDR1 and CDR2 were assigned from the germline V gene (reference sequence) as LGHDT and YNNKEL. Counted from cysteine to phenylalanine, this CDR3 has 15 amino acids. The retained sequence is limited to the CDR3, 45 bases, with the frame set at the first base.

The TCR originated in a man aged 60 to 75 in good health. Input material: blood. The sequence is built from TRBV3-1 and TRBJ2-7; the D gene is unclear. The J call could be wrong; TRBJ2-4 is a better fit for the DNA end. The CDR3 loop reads CASSQDSIRTDIQYF. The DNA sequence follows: TGTGCCAGCAGCCAAGATAGTATCCGAACGGACATTCAGTACTTC.